Presented here are 17 T cell receptor beta chains from one specimen sequenced in a study of identical twins. TCRdb reprocessed the 5' RACE reads via MiXCR and lists one record per CDR3 protein. The table records 1.5 million to 2 million distinct CDR3 sequences, about 32% of them present only once. The material sequenced was cord blood. The receptors were gathered from a newborn girl in good health.

This clonotype was counted only a few times. V and J are TRBV20-1 and TRBJ2-1, with 10 bases fitting TRBD2. The germline V gene has CDR1 DFQATT and CDR2 SNEGSKA (reference sequence). V trimming: 5 bases; J trimming: 8 bases; junction bases outside the gene matches: 6. The CDR3 runs to 13 residues. CDR3 in amino acids: CSALTSGEDEQFF. For the CDR3, the DNA is TGCAGTGCTCTCACTAGCGGGGAGGATGAGCAGTTCTTC.

Details on this clonotype: Germline is not matched at one junction end, which may reflect a read error. In nucleotides, the CDR3 is TGTGCCAGCAACCAAGTAGGGGGATCCTACGAGCAGTACTTC. Its translation is CASNQVGGSYEQYF. J is TRBJ2-4 and V is TRBV4-2; maybe TRBD1 (6 bases). Matching the DNA end better, TRBJ2-7 makes the J call doubtful. Per germline, CDR1 LGHNA and CDR2 YNFKEQ. This CDR3 spans 14 amino acids.

There are a few counts of this clonotype. This may arise from a read error, as a much more abundant clone is one base away. This rearrangement joins TRBV2 to TRBJ1-5, with D perhaps matching TRBD1 (5 bases). Germline V CDR1 and CDR2: SNHLY, FYNNEI. The CDR3 extends over 13 amino acids. With 3 bases removed from V and 6 bases from J, the gap between germline ends came to 9 bases. The CDR3 region has the DNA TGTGCCAGCAGTGATGGGGGGACTCAGCCCCAGCATTTT. Protein product: CASSDGGTQPQHF.

The rearrangement uses TRBV24-1 and TRBJ1-1; TRBD1 might be the D (6 bases). Germline loops: CDR1 KGHDR, CDR2 SFDVKD. Between the trimmed V and J ends, which lost 4 bases and 11 bases, there was a span of 13 bases. The CDR3 covers 12 residues. The CDR3 region is CATSDRTGYAFF. The CDR3 nucleotides are TGTGCCACCAGTGACAGAACAGGGTACGCTTTCTTT.

The chain carries TRBV7-2 and TRBJ1-2; possibly TRBD1 for D (6 bases). CDR3 length: 14 residues. V lost 2 bases, J lost 6 bases, and 13 bases lay in between. Germline CDR1 and CDR2: SGHTA and FQGNSA. The CDR3 DNA is TGTGCCAGCAGCTTAAGGGGCAGGGGCCATGGCTACACCTTC. Its protein is CASSLRGRGHGYTF.

Only a few counts were recorded for this clonotype. For the CDR3, the DNA is TGTGCCAGCAGTTACTCGCGGGAGAGCACAGATACGCAGTATTTT. This translates into CASSYSRESTDTQYF. The chain couples TRBV6-5 to TRBJ2-3; 7 bases match TRBD2. The CDR3 has 15 residues. J gave up 0 bases and V 0 bases, and 0 bases lay outside the gene matches. Germline values: CDR1 MNHEY, CDR2 SVGAGI.

This clonotype was detected a few times. The chain joins TRBV20-1 to TRBJ2-7, with 8 bases lining up with TRBD2. This CDR3 has 13 amino acids. After removal of 5 bases from V and 2 bases from J, the junction contained 5 bases not matched to a gene. Germline lookup yields CDR1 DFQATT and CDR2 SNEGSKA (reference sequence). CDR3 region: CSAAPGLAYEQYF. In nucleotides, the CDR3 is TGCAGTGCTGCTCCGGGACTAGCCTACGAGCAGTACTTC.

Only a few counts were recorded for this clonotype. The chain couples TRBV20-1 to TRBJ2-4; 9 positions agree with TRBD1. The germline V gene encodes CDR1 DFQATT and CDR2 SNEGSKA (reference sequence). This CDR3 is built from 14 residues. V lost 6 bases, J lost 3 bases, and 6 bases stayed unmatched. The CDR3 here is CSARQGEGKNIQYF. In DNA form, the CDR3 reads TGCAGTGCAAGACAGGGGGAAGGCAAAAACATTCAGTACTTC.

This rearrangement joins TRBV7-8 to TRBJ2-5, with D unresolved. From germline, CDR1 is SGHVS and CDR2 FQNEAQ. The CDR3 contains 13 residues. Trimming pared 0 bases from V and 10 bases from J, leaving 12 bases between. As DNA, the CDR3 is TGTGCCAGCAGCTTAGCGGGCCCCGGCGGCCAGTACTTC. Its translation is CASSLAGPGGQYF. Complete variable domain (other parts from reference TRBV7-8 and TRBJ2-5): GAGVSQSPRYKVAKRGQDVALRCDPISGHVSLFWYQQALGQGPEFLTYFQNEAQLDKSGLPSDRFFAERPEGSVSTLKIQRTQQEDSAVYLCASSLAGPGGQYFGPGTRLLVL.

The rearrangement uses TRBV27 and TRBJ1-5; D perhaps matches TRBD1 (6 bases). The germline CDR1 and CDR2 sequences are MNHEY and SMNVEV (reference sequence). V lost 6 bases and J lost 11, with 17 bases in between. The CDR3 has 13 residues. The CDR3 here is CASSPFRGGAQHF. In nucleotides, the CDR3 is TGTGCCAGCAGCCCGTTCAGGGGAGGTGCCCAGCATTTT.

A remark on this clonotype: The junction and the germline gene differ at one end; a read error may be behind it. The CDR3 nucleotides read TGCATTGCTCTGCATCCGGGGGATCAGCCCCAGCATTTT. It codes for CIALHPGDQPQHF. The chain uses TRBV20-1 and TRBJ1-5; D may be TRBD1 (5 bases). The CDR3 length is 13 residues. CDR1 is DFQATT and CDR2 is SNEGSKA in the germline V gene (reference sequence).

The chain carries TRBV5-4 and TRBJ2-5; D is unclear. The J call may be wrong; the DNA end is better matched by TRBJ2-7. Germline V CDR1 and CDR2: SGHNT, YYREEE (reference sequence). The CDR3 has 14 amino acids. CDR3 region: CASSFGSPPSEQYF. The CDR3 coding sequence is TGTGCCAGCAGCTTTGGTTCCCCCCCGAGCGAGCAGTACTTC.

This chain joins TRBV29-1 and TRBJ2-7, with D possibly being TRBD2 (6 bases). With 4 bases removed from V and 3 bases from J, the gap between germline ends came to 10 bases. The CDR3 is made up of 12 amino acids. In germline, CDR1 is SQVTM, CDR2 ANQGSEA. The CDR3 bases are TGCAGCGTTGGAGCGGGTCGCTACGAGCAGTACTTC. It is translated as CSVGAGRYEQYF.

V gene TRBV20-1 combines with J gene TRBJ1-2; no clear D gene. The V gene's germline CDR1 is DFQATT and CDR2 SNEGSKA (reference sequence). Between the trimmed V and J ends, which lost 0 bases and 0 bases, there was a span of 5 bases. This CDR3 has 13 residues. CDR3 protein: CSARDTANYGYTF. In DNA form, the CDR3 reads TGCAGTGCTAGAGATACAGCTAACTATGGCTACACCTTC.

Points on this clonotype: A clone one base away is much larger, so this may be a read error. The rearrangement links TRBV4-2 to TRBJ2-7, with D uncertain. The ends were cut back, 2 bases at V and 0 bases at J, with 5 bases in the middle. The CDR3 sequence is 13 residues long. Looked up from germline, CDR1 is LGHNA and CDR2 is YNFKEQ. DNA of the CDR3: TGTGCCAGCAGCCAAAGGTACTCCTACGAGCAGTACTTC. This sequence encodes CASSQRYSYEQYF.

The chain uses TRBV6-1 and TRBJ1-1; 10 bases line up with TRBD1. J lost 3 bases, V lost 4 bases, and 5 bases had no gene match. The CDR3 runs 15 residues. Germline V gene sequence: CDR1 MNHNS, CDR2 SASEGT. CDR3 sequence reads: CASSAMGTGDTEAFF. CDR3 DNA: TGTGCCAGCAGTGCCATGGGGACAGGGGACACTGAAGCTTTCTTT.

This clonotype was seen more than once but under ten times. The J gene is TRBJ2-6, the V gene TRBV5-1, with D unresolved. In germline, CDR1 is SGHRS, CDR2 YFSETQ. There are 15 residues in the CDR3. Trimming shortened V by 1 base and J by 0 bases, and 5 bases separated the two germline ends. The CDR3 region has the DNA TGCGCCAGCAGCTTGCTGCACTCTGGGGCCAACGTCCTGACTTTC. Protein: CASSLLHSGANVLTF. Full variable domain (missing parts from reference TRBV5-1 and TRBJ2-6): KAGVTQTPRYLIKTRGQQVTLSCSPISGHRSVSWYQQTPGQGLQFLFEYFSETQRNKGNFPGRFSGRQFSNSRSEMNVSTLELGDSALYLCASSLLHSGANVLTFGAGSRLTVL.